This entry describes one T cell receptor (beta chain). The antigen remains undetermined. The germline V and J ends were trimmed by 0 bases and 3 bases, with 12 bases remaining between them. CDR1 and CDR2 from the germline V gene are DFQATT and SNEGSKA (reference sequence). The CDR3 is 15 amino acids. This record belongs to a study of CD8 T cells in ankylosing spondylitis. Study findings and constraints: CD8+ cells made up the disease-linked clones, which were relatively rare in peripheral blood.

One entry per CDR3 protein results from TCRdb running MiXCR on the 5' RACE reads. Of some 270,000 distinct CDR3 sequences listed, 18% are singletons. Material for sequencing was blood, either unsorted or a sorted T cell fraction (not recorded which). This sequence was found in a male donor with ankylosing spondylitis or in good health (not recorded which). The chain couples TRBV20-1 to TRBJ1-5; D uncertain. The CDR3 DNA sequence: TGCAGTGCTAGAGATCCGTCCGAAACCAATCAGCCCCAGCATTTT. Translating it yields CSARDPSETNQPQHF.